The 20 T cell receptor beta chains below all came from one sample that was sequenced in a study of T cells in Graves' hyperthyroidism and ophthalmopathy. Amplification yielded TCR beta CDR3 regions, with RNA transcripts as the source. The TCR CDR3 first-round RT-PCR relied on the HTBI primer set. In TCRdb, the multiplex PCR reads were re-called with MiXCR into one record per CDR3 protein. This repertoire shows almost 600,000 distinct CDR3 sequences, 40% to 55% found once; its top ten account for about 8.3%. Sequencing was carried out using peripheral blood or thyroid tissue (not recorded which). These receptors all come from a woman under 30 with Graves' hyperthyroidism.

Remarks on this clonotype: Its ends do not fully match the called genes, so a read error is possible. The chain recombines TRBV2 with TRBJ1-2; unclear D gene. Germline V CDR1 and CDR2: SNHLY, FYNNEI. This CDR3 is built from 14 residues. CDR3 nucleotides: TGTGCCAGCAGTTACCCTGTTGCAAACTATGGCTACACTTTC. This encodes CASSYPVANYGYTF.

The chain couples TRBV20-1 to TRBJ1-4, with a weak D call TRBD1 (6 bases). Germline V gives CDR1 DFQATT, CDR2 SNEGSKA (reference sequence). The V end was cut by 5 bases, the J end by 0 bases, with 25 bases between. The CDR3 loop spans 19 amino acids. The CDR3 bases are TGCAGTGCTCCGACGGGCCCGATTCCAGGGGTTGCAACTAATGAAAAACTGTTTTTT. Its protein product is CSAPTGPIPGVATNEKLFF.

This clonotype was counted many times. The V call is TRBV7-9, the J call TRBJ2-7, with D perhaps TRBD2 (6 bases). Per germline, CDR1 SEHNR and CDR2 FQNEAQ (reference sequence). The CDR3 length is 14 residues. Trimming took 5 bases from V and 3 from J, leaving 14 bases between them. The CDR3 loop reads CASSDTREDYEQYF. In DNA form, the CDR3 reads TGTGCCAGCAGCGACACCAGGGAGGACTACGAGCAGTACTTC. The whole variable domain, filled in from reference TRBV7-9 and TRBJ2-7, reads DTGVSQNPRHKITKRGQNVTFRCDPISEHNRLYWYRQTLGQGPEFLTYFQNEAQLEKSRLLSDRFSAERPKGSFSTLEIQRTEQGDSAMYLCASSDTREDYEQYFGPGTRLTVT.

Details on this clonotype: Since a much larger clone is just one base distant, this may be a read error. V and J are TRBV27 and TRBJ1-1; no clear D. The CDR3 covers 12 residues. Germline CDR1 and CDR2: MNHEY and SMNVEV (reference sequence). CDR3 loop: CASKRRNAEAFF. Written as DNA, the CDR3 is TGTGCCAGCAAAAGGCGGAACGCTGAAGCTTTCTTT.

This clonotype appeared a few times. This rearrangement joins TRBV20-1 to TRBJ2-7; 13 bases are shared with TRBD2. J was trimmed by 7 bases and V by 3 bases; bases with no gene match: 12. Germline CDR1 and CDR2: DFQATT and SNEGSKA (reference sequence). This CDR3 contains 16 residues. Here the CDR3 reads CSASGTSGNPYNEQYF. The CDR3 DNA sequence: TGCAGTGCTAGCGGGACTAGCGGGAACCCGTACAATGAGCAGTACTTC.

J is TRBJ1-5 and V is TRBV3-1; D remains ambiguous. Germline loops: CDR1 LGHDT, CDR2 YNNKEL (reference sequence). This CDR3 comprises 15 residues. V lost 3 bases and J lost 3, with 12 bases in between. CDR3 in amino acids: CASSHGAGNNQPQHF. As DNA, the CDR3 is TGTGCCAGCAGCCATGGAGCGGGTAACAATCAGCCCCAGCATTTT.

This clonotype has just a few counts. A much larger clone is a single base away; this may be a read error. This chain joins TRBV11-2 and TRBJ2-5; 7 nucleotides line up with TRBD2. CDR1 SGHAT and CDR2 FQNNGV come from the germline V gene. The CDR3 extends over 15 amino acids. Here the CDR3 DNA reads TGTGCCAGCAGCTTGCGGGAGTTGGGGCAAGGGACCCAGTACTTC. It translates to CASSLRELGQGTQYF.

About this clonotype: A much larger clone differs by one base, so this may be a read error. This chain connects TRBV6-5 to TRBJ1-5; a weak D match, TRBD1 (5 bases). The CDR3 runs to 17 residues. The V gene's germline CDR1 is MNHEY and CDR2 SVGAGI. CDR3 sequence reads: CAISYRSQGKWNQPQHF. The CDR3 DNA reads as TGTGCCATCAGTTACCGATCTCAGGGTAAGTGGAATCAGCCCCAGCATTTT.

This clonotype was detected only a few times. CDR3 in amino acids: CASTAGRGTDTQYF. The CDR3 region has the DNA TGTGCCAGTACGGCAGGCAGAGGCACAGATACGCAGTATTTT. This chain links TRBV19 with TRBJ2-3; D is unclear. V was shortened by 7 bases and J by 1 base, with 12 bases between the two germline ends. The CDR3 is made up of 14 amino acids. Germline V gene lookup returns CDR1 LNHDA and CDR2 SQIVND (reference sequence).

This clonotype was picked up many times. This chain joins TRBV7-7 and TRBJ2-5; 8 bases are a match to TRBD1. Per the germline V gene, CDR1 is SSHAT and CDR2 is FNYEAQ (reference sequence). J gave up 5 bases and V 3 bases, and 5 bases lay outside the gene matches. This CDR3 region has 14 residues. The CDR3 sequence is CASSFPGGGETQYF. In DNA form, the CDR3 reads TGTGCCAGCAGCTTCCCAGGGGGCGGTGAGACCCAGTACTTC.

This clonotype was detected a few times. The CDR3 does not end in the conserved phenylalanine or tryptophan, so this is likely a read error. No DNA is shown, since the ends of the CDR3 on it are uncertain; the CDR3 is the one TCRdb lists. The CDR3 loop reads CAISESRGTG. The gene calls are TRBV10-3 and TRBJ1-1. Germline V lookup: CDR1 ENHRY, CDR2 SYGVKD. The CDR3 is 10 amino acids in total, end residues counted.

This clonotype was picked up one time. V and J are TRBV2 and TRBJ2-2; weak D call: TRBD1 (6 bases). Germline V gene sequence: CDR1 SNHLY, CDR2 FYNNEI. The V end was cut by 9 bases, the J end by 9 bases, with 11 bases between. The CDR3 is made up of 11 amino acids. Here the CDR3 reads CASLRDRELFF. The CDR3 DNA follows: TGTGCCAGTCTCCGGGACAGGGAGCTGTTTTTT.

The rearrangement uses TRBV7-8 and TRBJ2-3; D uncertain. Germline-derived CDR1 and CDR2 are SGHVS and FQNEAQ. V was pared by 5 bases and J by 0 bases, with 12 bases between. The CDR3 is 15 residues long. The DNA of the CDR3 is TGTGCCAGCAGCCTACCGAGGCTTAGCACAGATACGCAGTATTTT. It yields the protein CASSLPRLSTDTQYF.

This clonotype was observed at least ten times. This sequence joins TRBV6-6 and TRBJ2-5; D gene unclear. The ends were cut back, 1 base at V and 0 bases at J, with 9 bases in the middle. CDR1 is MNHNY, CDR2 SVGAGI, per germline (reference sequence). The CDR3 has 15 residues. In DNA form, the CDR3 reads TGTGCCAGCAGTTACTTGGGCGGCCACCAAGAGACCCAGTACTTC. Its protein product is CASSYLGGHQETQYF.

This clonotype was found many times. The V gene is TRBV19, the J gene TRBJ1-5; no firm D call. V was pared by 5 bases and J by 4 bases, with 12 bases between. Germline assignment: CDR1 LNHDA and CDR2 SQIVND (reference sequence). This CDR3 contains 14 residues. CDR3 amino acids: CASSPAAVNQPQHF. CDR3 nucleotides: TGTGCCAGTAGTCCAGCGGCGGTGAATCAGCCCCAGCATTTT. The full variable domain, with the rest looked up from reference TRBV19 and TRBJ1-5, is DGGITQSPKYLFRKEGQNVTLSCEQNLNHDAMYWYRQDPGQGLRLIYYSQIVNDFQKGDIAEGYSVSREKKESFPLTVTSAQKNPTAFYLCASSPAAVNQPQHFGDGTRLSIL.

This clonotype occurred many times. CDR3 sequence (DNA): TGTGCCAGCAGTTCGTTGGGGGCACGGAACACCGGGGAGCTGTTTTTT. Protein product: CASSSLGARNTGELFF. The genes are TRBV5-6 and TRBJ2-2, with D perhaps TRBD1 (6 bases). CDR1 SGHDT and CDR2 YYEEEE come from the germline V gene. The V and J ends lost 5 bases and 1 base respectively, with 15 bases between them. The CDR3 covers 16 residues.

This rearrangement joins TRBV12-3 or TRBV12-4 to TRBJ2-3; 9 bases line up with TRBD2. The CDR3 is 17 residues long. Losses at the gene ends were 8 bases for V and 0 bases for J; bases not matched to a gene: 12. The CDR3 DNA reads as TGTGCCAGCCGAGGAGGACTAGCGCTCCCTAGCACAGATACGCAGTATTTT. This encodes CASRGGLALPSTDTQYF.

This clonotype was counted many times. This rearrangement joins TRBV20-1 to TRBJ1-2; D gene unclear. Germline V gives CDR1 DFQATT, CDR2 SNEGSKA (reference sequence). This CDR3 spans 14 amino acids. The germline V and J ends were trimmed by 0 bases and 0 bases, with 8 bases remaining between them. The CDR3 DNA is TGCAGTGCTAGAGATTCCGGAGCTAACTATGGCTACACCTTC. Translating it yields CSARDSGANYGYTF.

This clonotype was counted at least ten times. The chain links TRBV27 to TRBJ1-5, with no clear D. From germline, CDR1 is MNHEY and CDR2 SMNVEV (reference sequence). Trimming removed 7 bases at V and 8 bases at J, with 9 bases between. The CDR3 is 11 residues long. The CDR3 DNA reads as TGTGCCAGCACTGGCAGCGAGCCCCAGCATTTT. Amino acids: CASTGSEPQHF.

This clonotype has ten or more counts. The rearrangement links TRBV6-5 to TRBJ1-3; the D gene is possibly TRBD1 (6 bases). V dropped 5 bases and J dropped 4 bases, with 15 bases sitting between them. The germline V gene has CDR1 MNHEY and CDR2 SVGAGI. The CDR3 loop spans 15 amino acids. CDR3 sequence: CASSTDRTSGNTIYF. The CDR3 DNA follows: TGTGCCAGCAGTACAGACAGGACGAGCGGAAACACCATATATTTT.